These T cell receptor beta chains were read from a single sample in a study of T cells after somatic rescue of genetic block. TCRdb's copy holds only in-frame clones and misses some; the assay was immunoSEQ multiplex PCR. The repertoire holds 85,000 to 100,000 clones, with about 87% as singletons. Input material: peripheral blood mononuclear cells (PBMCs). The receptors come from a woman aged 18 to 35. Each CDR3 is given with its conserved first and last residue. D genes are given only for firm matches. Clone size is stated in some rows and not others, as once, few, many or a class when expanded.

cdr3_aa | cdr3_nt | v_call | cdr3_length | j_call | clone_size | d_call
CASSLVVERETQYF | TGTGCCAGCAGCTTAGTTGTGGAGCGGGAGACCCAGTACTTC | TRBV7-9 | 14 | TRBJ2-5 | NA | NA
CAIRGTGEDEQYF | TGTGCCATCAGGGGGACAGGGGAAGACGAGCAGTACTTC | TRBV10-3 | 13 | TRBJ2-7 | NA | TRBD1
CASSVSASSYEQYF | TGTGCCAGCAGCGTATCGGCTAGCTCCTACGAGCAGTACTTC | TRBV9 | 14 | TRBJ2-7 | NA | NA
CASSFDWNTEAFF | TGTGCCAGCAGTTTCGACTGGAACACTGAAGCTTTCTTT | TRBV13 | 13 | TRBJ1-1 | once | NA
CASTLQGADQPQHF | TGTGCCAGCACCCTTCAGGGGGCAGATCAGCCCCAGCATTTT | TRBV27 | 14 | TRBJ1-5 | NA | TRBD1
CASGLPYGATGNTGELFF | TGTGCTAGTGGTTTGCCGTACGGGGCTACGGGGAACACCGGGGAGCTGTTTTTT | TRBV12-5 | 18 | TRBJ2-2 | NA | NA
CASSLQGYTDTQYF | TGCGCCAGCAGCTTGCAGGGCTACACAGATACGCAGTATTTT | TRBV5-1 | 14 | TRBJ2-3 | NA | NA
CASRQIRMDSSTYGYTF | TGTGCCAGCAGGCAGATTCGGATGGACAGCTCGACCTATGGCTACACCTTC | TRBV28 | 17 | TRBJ1-2 | NA | NA
CASSYALGTGMTGELFF | TGTGCCAGCTCCTACGCGCTCGGGACAGGGATGACCGGGGAGCTGTTTTTT | TRBV18 | 17 | TRBJ2-2 | NA | TRBD1
CASSSDAANYGYTF | TGTGCCAGCAGCTCGGACGCAGCTAACTATGGCTACACCTTC | TRBV7-9 | 14 | TRBJ1-2 | NA | NA
CASSITGDYGYTF | TGTGCCAGTAGTATTACAGGGGACTATGGCTACACCTTC | TRBV19 | 13 | TRBJ1-2 | NA | TRBD1
CSVDVGAKNTGELFF | TGCAGCGTTGATGTGGGGGCGAAAAACACCGGGGAGCTGTTTTTT | TRBV29-1 | 15 | TRBJ2-2 | NA | NA
CASRLVAGTDAEAFF | TGTGCCAGCAGACTCGTTGCCGGGACAGATGCCGAAGCTTTCTTT | TRBV7-9 | 15 | TRBJ1-1 | NA | TRBD1
CARVMGGTEAFF | TGCGCCAGAGTTATGGGGGGAACTGAAGCTTTCTTT | TRBV10-1 | 12 | TRBJ1-1 | NA | NA
CASSPGGGSTEAFF | TGTGCCAGCAGCCCGGGGGGGGGTAGCACTGAAGCTTTCTTT | TRBV19 | 14 | TRBJ1-1 | NA | NA
CASSLGSNTEAFF | TGTGCTAGCAGCCTGGGCAGTAACACTGAAGCTTTCTTT | TRBV7-7 | 13 | TRBJ1-1 | NA | NA
CASNTGTGWNEQFF | TGTGCCAGCAACACCGGGACAGGGTGGAATGAGCAGTTCTTC | TRBV9 | 14 | TRBJ2-1 | NA | TRBD1